The rows below give T cell receptor beta chains drawn from one sample of a study of cytomegalovirus exposure and HLA in healthy donors. This table comes from immunoSEQ multiplex PCR, and its TCRdb copy is limited to in-frame clones, with some not included. The table shows 72,000 or so clones, with over 70% occurring only once. The material sequenced was PBMCs. These receptors originate from a human donor in good health. CDR3s include the opening cysteine and the closing phenylalanine or tryptophan. The D gene is left open where the match is weak. Expanded clones get a size class; other rows say once, few or many, or leave the size out.

J	V	size	D	CDR3	DNA
TRBJ2-3	TRBV5-5	NA	NA	CASSPTRNSGSTDTQYF	TGTGCCAGCAGCCCTACCCGCAATAGCGGTAGCACAGATACGCAGTATTTT
TRBJ1-1	TRBV9	once	TRBD1	CASSVGGTDSLEAFF	TGTGCCAGCAGCGTTGGGGGGACAGACTCACTTGAAGCTTTCTTT
TRBJ1-1	TRBV30	NA	NA	CAWSRVLNTEAFF	TGTGCCTGGAGTCGGGTCCTGAACACTGAAGCTTTCTTT
TRBJ1-3	TRBV5-1	NA	NA	CASSLGEPLGNTIYF	TGCGCCAGCAGCTTGGGGGAGCCCCTGGGGAACACCATATATTTT
TRBJ2-1	TRBV7-7	few	TRBD2	CASSSGTTNEQFF	TGTGCTAGCAGCTCCGGGACTACAAATGAGCAGTTCTTC
TRBJ1-5	TRBV6-6	NA	TRBD1	CASSEDRYSNQPQHF	TGTGCCAGCTCCGAGGACAGGTATAGCAATCAGCCCCAGCATTTT
TRBJ1-1	TRBV7-2	NA	NA	CASSQRRYLLNTEAFF	TGTGCCAGCAGCCAAAGGAGGTACTTACTGAACACTGAAGCTTTCTTT
TRBJ1-2	TRBV10-1	NA	NA	CASSASASYGYTF	TGCGCCAGCAGTGCCAGCGCCAGCTATGGCTACACCTTC
TRBJ2-1	TRBV11-2	NA	NA	CASSPRSYNEQFF	TGTGCCAGCAGCCCCCGCTCCTACAATGAGCAGTTCTTC
TRBJ2-3	TRBV9	once	NA	CASSVGQGGADTQYF	TGTGCCAGCAGCGTCGGGCAGGGGGGCGCAGATACGCAGTATTTT
TRBJ2-1	TRBV6-6	NA	TRBD2	CASISGRGEYNEQFF	TGTGCCAGCATTAGCGGGAGAGGAGAATACAATGAGCAGTTCTTC
TRBJ1-4	TRBV28	NA	NA	CASSSREGEKLFF	TGTGCCAGCAGTTCCCGGGAGGGGGAAAAACTGTTTTTT
TRBJ1-3	TRBV28	once	TRBD1	CASSLRATGKRDRDTIYF	TGTGCCAGCAGTTTGAGGGCGACAGGGAAAAGGGATCGGGACACCATATATTTT
TRBJ2-7	TRBV7-8	NA	NA	CASSLVAGLISYEQYF	TGTGCCAGCAGCTTAGTTGCGGGACTTATATCCTACGAGCAGTACTTC
TRBJ2-5	TRBV9	NA	NA	CASGGRGETQYF	TGTGCCAGCGGAGGGAGAGGGGAGACCCAGTACTTC
TRBJ2-3	TRBV4-2	NA	TRBD2	CASSPSGRGDTQYF	TGTGCCAGCAGCCCAAGCGGGAGGGGGGATACGCAGTATTTT
TRBJ2-7	TRBV5-5	few	NA	CASSLGVSDFSYEQYF	TGTGCCAGCAGCTTGGGAGTCAGCGACTTCTCCTACGAGCAGTACTTC
TRBJ1-1	TRBV5-4	NA	NA	CASSFAGLVTEAFF	TGTGCCAGCAGCTTTGCAGGGCTAGTCACTGAAGCTTTCTTT
TRBJ2-7	TRBV4-1	many	NA	CASSPRDSGYEQYF	TGCGCCAGCAGCCCCCGCGATAGCGGCTACGAGCAGTACTTC
TRBJ1-5	TRBV19	NA	NA	CASSIMGVSNQPQHF	TGTGCCAGTAGTATAATGGGAGTAAGCAATCAGCCCCAGCATTTT
TRBJ2-3	TRBV6-1	NA	NA	CASSESEGGTDTQYF	TGTGCCAGCAGTGAAAGCGAGGGGGGCACAGATACGCAGTATTTT
TRBJ1-5	TRBV5-1	few	NA	CASSPGGLGGNQPQHF	TGCGCCAGCAGCCCCGGGGGTTTGGGAGGCAATCAGCCCCAGCATTTT
TRBJ1-1	TRBV5-1	NA	NA	CASSWQNPGGGTEAFF	TGCGCCAGCAGCTGGCAGAATCCGGGGGGGGGCACTGAAGCTTTCTTT
TRBJ2-7	TRBV7-6	few	TRBD1	CASSAQGAVVEQYF	TGTGCCAGCAGCGCCCAGGGGGCTGTTGTCGAGCAGTACTTC
TRBJ2-7	TRBV5-6	NA	NA	CASSLGTVKPREQYF	TGTGCCAGCAGCTTGGGGACAGTCAAGCCTAGGGAGCAGTACTTC
TRBJ1-2	TRBV10-3	NA	NA	CAISVRINSPNYGYTF	TGTGCCATCAGTGTTAGGATCAACAGTCCTAACTATGGCTACACCTTC
TRBJ1-2	TRBV28	NA	NA	CASSLPASYGYTF	TGTGCCAGCAGTCTTCCTGCCAGCTATGGCTACACCTTC
TRBJ1-5	TRBV2	NA	NA	CASRPGSNQPQHF	TGTGCCAGCAGACCGGGTAGCAATCAGCCCCAGCATTTT
TRBJ1-6	TRBV10-3	NA	NA	CAISESRGREDSPLHF	TGTGCCATCAGTGAGTCGAGGGGCAGGGAGGATTCACCCCTCCACTTT
TRBJ2-7	TRBV6-5	NA	TRBD1	CASSLRDRGEQYF	TGTGCCAGCAGCCTCCGGGACAGGGGCGAGCAGTACTTC
TRBJ1-1	TRBV27	NA	NA	CASRGSGANEAFF	TGTGCCAGCAGGGGGTCAGGGGCTAATGAAGCTTTCTTT
TRBJ1-1	TRBV6-5	NA	NA	CASSYLGASITEAFF	TGTGCCAGCAGTTACTTAGGAGCCTCGATCACTGAAGCTTTCTTT
TRBJ2-2	TRBV7-2	NA	NA	CASSLAGAVTGELFF	TGTGCCAGCAGCTTAGCGGGAGCGGTCACCGGGGAGCTGTTTTTT
TRBJ1-1	TRBV29-1	NA	NA	CSVWVGCEAFF	TGCAGCGTCTGGGTGGGCTGTGAAGCTTTCTTT
TRBJ1-2	TRBV6-5	NA	NA	CASSSSGVVGGYTF	TGTGCCAGCAGTTCCTCAGGGGTTGTAGGAGGCTACACCTTC
TRBJ2-7	TRBV30	NA	NA	CAWSRGRGASYEQYF	TGTGCCTGGAGTCGGGGCCGGGGGGCCTCCTACGAGCAGTACTTC
TRBJ2-2	TRBV5-1	NA	TRBD2	CASSLEGTNSGELFF	TGCGCCAGCAGCTTGGAGGGGACTAATTCCGGGGAGCTGTTTTTT
TRBJ1-1	TRBV15	NA	NA	CATSSPVGDMNTEAFF	TGTGCCACCAGCTCTCCTGTCGGGGACATGAACACTGAAGCTTTCTTT
TRBJ2-3	TRBV30	NA	NA	CAWSVGQAPGDTQYF	TGTGCCTGGAGTGTAGGGCAGGCCCCGGGGGATACGCAGTATTTT
TRBJ1-4	TRBV6-6	NA	NA	CASSYGQGEKLFF	TGTGCCAGCAGTTATGGCCAGGGCGAAAAACTGTTTTTT
TRBJ1-1	TRBV11-2	NA	NA	CASSLVSEAFF	TGTGCCAGCAGCTTAGTGAGTGAAGCTTTCTTT
TRBJ2-4	TRBV7-9	NA	TRBD1	CASSRDRGSIQYF	TGTGCCAGCAGCCGGGACAGGGGGAGCATTCAGTACTTC
TRBJ2-1	TRBV25-1	NA	TRBD1	CASSESGGTGGAVEQFF	TGTGCCAGCAGTGAATCGGGGGGGACAGGGGGTGCGGTTGAGCAGTTCTTC
TRBJ2-1	TRBV10-3	NA	TRBD2	CAISESGLAGGNEQFF	TGTGCCATCAGTGAGTCGGGCCTAGCGGGAGGAAATGAGCAGTTCTTC
TRBJ1-5	TRBV7-9	NA	TRBD1	CASSYLAGTVSNQPQHF	TGTGCCAGCAGCTACCTCGCGGGGACAGTTAGCAATCAGCCCCAGCATTTT
TRBJ2-1	TRBV5-1	few	NA	CASTAGSYNEQFF	TGCGCCAGCACCGCCGGGTCCTACAATGAGCAGTTCTTC
TRBJ1-3	TRBV7-2	few	NA	CASSLRGSGNTIYF	TGTGCCAGCAGCCTCCGGGGGTCTGGAAACACCATATATTTT
TRBJ1-2	TRBV5-6	NA	NA	CASSLVGGDYGYTF	TGTGCCAGCAGCTTGGTTGGAGGGGACTATGGCTACACCTTC
TRBJ2-1	TRBV5-1	NA	NA	CASSEGQFGVNEQFF	TGCGCCAGCAGCGAAGGACAGTTCGGAGTAAATGAGCAGTTCTTC
TRBJ2-2	TRBV7-9	NA	TRBD2	CASSAIAGNTGELFF	TGTGCCAGCAGCGCCATAGCGGGAAACACCGGGGAGCTGTTTTTT
TRBJ1-5	TRBV19	NA	TRBD1	CASKMTGGDSNQPQHF	TGTGCCAGTAAGATGACAGGGGGCGATAGCAATCAGCCCCAGCATTTT
TRBJ2-7	TRBV5-3	NA	TRBD2	CARSLPLAGACEQYF	TGTGCCAGAAGCTTGCCCCTAGCGGGAGCGTGCGAGCAGTACTTC
TRBJ2-7	TRBV19	NA	TRBD1	CASSIPAGTGLRAYEQYF	TGTGCCAGTAGTATTCCCGCCGGGACAGGGTTGCGGGCCTACGAGCAGTACTTC
TRBJ2-7	TRBV6-5	NA	TRBD2	CASSYSGLAGAYEQYF	TGTGCCAGCAGTTACTCCGGGCTAGCGGGGGCCTACGAGCAGTACTTC
TRBJ1-1	TRBV7-9	NA	NA	CASSSRGGEGTEAFF	TGTGCCAGCAGCTCCCGGGGGGGTGAGGGCACTGAAGCTTTCTTT